The entry below describes one T cell receptor beta chain. These data belong to a study of OX40 agonist ivuxolimab in advanced cancers. CDR1 is KGHSH and CDR2 is LQKENI in the germline V gene. The CDR3 spans 12 residues. Trimming pared 5 bases from V and 4 bases from J, leaving 9 bases between. Only in-frame clones appear in the TCRdb table, and some are missing; sequencing was by immunoSEQ multiplex PCR. Found here are under 50,000 clones, roughly 90% of them singletons; the top ten hold less than 9.5%. The chain uses TRBV18 and TRBJ2-7; D remains unclear. The sequencing here drew on CD4+ or CD8+ T cells sorted from blood, taken in a trial of the OX40 agonist ivuxolimab. The receptor's source is an adult with an advanced solid tumor such as melanoma, head and neck, liver or kidney cancer. The CDR3 DNA reads TGTGCCAGCTCAGCGACGATATACGAGCAGTACTTC. Translating it yields CASSATIYEQYF.